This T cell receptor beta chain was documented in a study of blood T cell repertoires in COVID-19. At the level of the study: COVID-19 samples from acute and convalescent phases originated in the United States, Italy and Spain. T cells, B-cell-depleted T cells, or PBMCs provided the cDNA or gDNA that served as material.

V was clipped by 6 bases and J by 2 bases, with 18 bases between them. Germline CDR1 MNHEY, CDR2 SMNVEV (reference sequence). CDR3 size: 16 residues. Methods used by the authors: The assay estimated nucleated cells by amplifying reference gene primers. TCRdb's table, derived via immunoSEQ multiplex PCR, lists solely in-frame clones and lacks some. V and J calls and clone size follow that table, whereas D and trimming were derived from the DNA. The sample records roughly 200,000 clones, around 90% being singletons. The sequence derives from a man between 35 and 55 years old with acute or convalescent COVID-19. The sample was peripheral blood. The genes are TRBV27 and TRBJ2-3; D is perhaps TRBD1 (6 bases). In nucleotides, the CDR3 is TGTGCCAGCAGCCGGGACAAGATAACGTTCACAGATACGCAGTATTTT. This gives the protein CASSRDKITFTDTQYF.